The entry that follows covers one T cell receptor (beta chain) sequence. Its specificity is not known. Its ends do not fully match the called genes, so a read error is possible. The CDR3 loop spans 16 amino acids. From germline, CDR1 is SGHVS and CDR2 FNYEAQ. TCRdb reprocessed the reads with MiXCR, giving one entry per CDR3 protein. The table records fewer than 900,000 distinct CDR3 sequences, 25% to 30% of them present only once. The data were taken from a study of T cell repertoires in cytomegalovirus infection. Study information: Selected CMV epitopes included recently identified HLA-C-restricted ones as well as well-studied HLA-B-restricted ones. Public TCR beta signatures indicated both CMV infection and matching HLA type.

Overall study results and limits: Cumulative public TCR beta family frequency identified CMV carriers with the relevant HLA. Dominating the ex vivo response were HLA-C-restricted CMV-specific TCR beta clonotypes.

This sequence was found in a human donor in good health (CMV status not recorded). Some clones in this sample may be carry-over from other donors' samples. Here the sequenced sample was cultured CD8+ T cells from PBMCs, taken from culture after CMV antigen stimulation. The J gene is TRBJ1-1, the V gene TRBV7-6; possible D gene TRBD1, 6 bases. Written as DNA, the CDR3 is TGTGCCACCAGCTTAGCCACCTGGCAGGGGCAAGGTGAAGCTTTCTTT. Translating gives CATSLATWQGQGEAFF.